What follows is one T cell receptor (beta chain) and its context. These data belong to a study of blood T cell repertoires in COVID-19. As for the study in general: COVID-19 samples collected from the United States, Italy and Spain covered acute and convalescent phases. The analysed material was cDNA or gDNA that came from T cells, B-cell-depleted T cells, or PBMCs.

V was shortened by 1 base and J by 2 bases, with 13 bases between the two germline ends. This CDR3 has 16 residues. Germline CDR1 and CDR2: LGHDT and YNNKEL (reference sequence). The data were produced by immunoSEQ multiplex PCR, yet TCRdb's version contains in-frame clones alone and is incomplete. The sample lists around 310,000 clones; 70% to 90% were seen once. The source material was PBMCs or T cells enriched from blood (not recorded which). V and J are TRBV3-1 (or the pseudogene TRBV3-2) and TRBJ2-3, with D possibly TRBD2 on 7 matching bases. The TCR comes from a woman in her thirties or forties who had recovered from COVID-19. The CDR3 DNA reads as TGTGCCAGCAGCCAAGGAGGAGCGGGACACACAGATACGCAGTATTTT. Protein: CASSQGGAGHTDTQYF.